Shown below are 24 T cell receptor beta chains from a single sample sequenced in a study of identical twins. TCRdb independently ran MiXCR on the 5' RACE reads; one entry per CDR3 protein. Here the sample spans roughly 570,000 distinct CDR3 sequences, approximately 9.6% being singletons. These data were also filed under a second study, of yellow fever vaccine responses in identical twins.

Sequencing was carried out using PBMCs. All receptors derive from a young woman in good health.

This clonotype was found many times. J is TRBJ2-3 and V is TRBV18; 7 bases fit TRBD1. This CDR3 has 17 residues. The ends lost 4 bases at V and 1 base at J; junction bases unmatched: 11. Germline V gene sequence: CDR1 KGHSH, CDR2 LQKENI. CDR3 sequence (DNA): TGTGCCAGCTCACGATTGACAGGGATTATGGGCACAGATACGCAGTATTTT. It is translated as CASSRLTGIMGTDTQYF.

The sample holds many counts of this clonotype. V gene TRBV7-2 combines with J gene TRBJ2-3; the D gene is possibly TRBD2 (5 bases). The CDR3 runs 14 residues. Trimming removed 5 bases at V and 2 bases at J, with 11 bases between. Germline CDR1 and CDR2: SGHTA and FQGNSA. CDR3 region: CASSRDYFTDTQYF. CDR3 bases: TGTGCCAGCAGCCGCGACTATTTCACAGATACGCAGTATTTT.

This clonotype was counted between two and nine times. The chain couples TRBV20-1 to TRBJ1-5; 7 nucleotides line up with TRBD1. The CDR3 contains 14 residues. V was clipped by 3 bases and J by 1 base; unmatched bases: 3. The germline gives CDR1 DFQATT, CDR2 SNEGSKA (reference sequence). The CDR3 nucleotides are TGCAGTGCTAGTTTACAGGGGAGCAATCAGCCCCAGCATTTT. Its protein is CSASLQGSNQPQHF.

The table lists this clonotype with many counts. The J gene is TRBJ2-5, the V gene TRBV7-9; D possibly matches TRBD1 or TRBD2 (5 bases each). Trimming shortened V by 5 bases and J by 4 bases, and 11 bases separated the two germline ends. The germline V gene has CDR1 SEHNR and CDR2 FQNEAQ (reference sequence). The CDR3 sequence is 13 residues long. Written as DNA, the CDR3 is TGTGCCAGCAGCCTTGGGACCTCAGAGACCCAGTACTTC. It yields the protein CASSLGTSETQYF.

This clonotype was counted only a few times. This rearrangement joins TRBV5-1 to TRBJ2-1; 7 bases map to TRBD2. J was trimmed by 3 bases and V by 4 bases; bases with no gene match: 7. This CDR3 has 15 amino acids. The germline gives CDR1 SGHRS, CDR2 YFSETQ. Here the CDR3 DNA reads TGCGCCAGCAGCCCAATCAGGGACTACTACAATGAGCAGTTCTTC. Amino acids: CASSPIRDYYNEQFF. Supplemented by reference TRBV5-1 and TRBJ2-1, the full variable domain reads KAGVTQTPRYLIKTRGQQVTLSCSPISGHRSVSWYQQTPGQGLQFLFEYFSETQRNKGNFPGRFSGRQFSNSRSEMNVSTLELGDSALYLCASSPIRDYYNEQFFGPGTRLTVL.

This clonotype was found many times. This chain joins TRBV29-1 and TRBJ1-1; no reliable D call. V gave up 4 bases and J gave up 10 bases, with 16 bases separating them. The CDR3 is 12 amino acids. The germline gives CDR1 SQVTM, CDR2 ANQGSEA. This CDR3 is CSVGQPTSGAFF. The CDR3 region has the DNA TGCAGCGTTGGGCAGCCAACGTCAGGAGCTTTCTTT.

This clonotype came up a few times. The chain combines TRBV2 with TRBJ1-5; D uncertain. V dropped 6 bases and J dropped 9 bases, with 12 bases sitting between them. CDR1 is SNHLY, CDR2 FYNNEI, per germline. This CDR3 region has 12 residues. The CDR3 loop reads CASSASLGPQHF. CDR3 DNA sequence: TGTGCCAGCAGCGCCAGCCTGGGGCCCCAGCATTTT.

This clonotype was counted at least ten times. The chain is built from TRBV12-3 or TRBV12-4 and TRBJ2-1; possible D gene TRBD2, 5 bases. The CDR3 extends over 13 amino acids. V shed 0 bases and J shed 10 bases, with 10 bases lying between them. The DNA for the CDR3 is TGTGCCAGCAGTTTAGCGCGTCCGGGAGAGCAGTTCTTC. Residues: CASSLARPGEQFF.

There are many counts of this clonotype. The genes are TRBV24-1 and TRBJ2-2, with 9 bases that match TRBD1. This CDR3 spans 18 amino acids. J lost 1 base, V lost 0 bases, and 5 bases had no gene match. CDR1 and CDR2 from the germline V gene are KGHDR and SFDVKD. This CDR3 reads CATSDLLGTGKNTGELFF. DNA of the CDR3: TGTGCCACCAGTGATTTGCTCGGGACAGGGAAGAACACCGGGGAGCTGTTTTTT.

In this sample, this clonotype turned up a few times. V and J are TRBV24-1 and TRBJ2-4, with D perhaps matching TRBD1 (5 bases). CDR1 and CDR2 from the germline V gene are KGHDR and SFDVKD. Between the trimmed V and J ends, which lost 5 bases and 7 bases, there was a span of 11 bases. The CDR3 has 13 amino acids. The DNA for the CDR3 is TGTGCCACCAGTGTCCCAGGGTATAACATTCAGTACTTC. This sequence encodes CATSVPGYNIQYF.

Of note for this clonotype: A much larger clone differs by one base, so this may be a read error. This rearrangement joins TRBV7-8 to TRBJ2-1; 8 nucleotides align to TRBD2. Germline assignment: CDR1 SGHVS and CDR2 FQNEAQ. V lost 6 bases and J lost 0; bases outside the gene matches: 13. The CDR3 is 18 amino acids. CDR3 nucleotide sequence: TGTGCCAGCAGTTATACCCCTAAAGCGGGAGTCTCCTACAATGAGCAGTTCTTC. Its translation is CASSYTPKAGVSYNEQFF.

This clonotype was picked up a small number of times. The chain employs TRBV9 and TRBJ2-5, with D possibly TRBD2 on 6 matching bases. Trimming stripped 4 bases from V and 2 bases from J, with 18 bases between. Germline loops: CDR1 SGDLS, CDR2 YYNGEE. CDR3 size: 16 residues. The CDR3 nucleotides are TGTGCCAGCAGCCTACTTTCTGGGGGACTTCAAGAGACCCAGTACTTC. Its protein product is CASSLLSGGLQETQYF.

This clonotype was counted between two and nine times. CDR3 nucleotide sequence: TGTGCCAGCAGCCGCCGACAGGGCCCGGGCACCGGGGAGCTGTTTTTT. Amino acid sequence: CASSRRQGPGTGELFF. This chain uses TRBV3-1 with TRBJ2-2; 7 bases are shared with TRBD1. Germline loops: CDR1 LGHDT, CDR2 YNNKEL (reference sequence). J gave up 4 bases and V 4 bases, and 9 bases lay outside the gene matches. The CDR3 extends over 16 amino acids.

Ten or more counts support this clonotype. The chain combines TRBV20-1 with TRBJ2-7; 10 bases are a match to TRBD2. There are 16 residues in the CDR3. Trimming cost V 0 bases and J 1 base; bases outside gene matches: 6. CDR1 DFQATT and CDR2 SNEGSKA come from the germline V gene (reference sequence). The CDR3 sequence is CSARDPRTSGSYEQYF. The CDR3 bases are TGCAGTGCTAGAGATCCCCGGACTAGCGGATCCTACGAGCAGTACTTC.

This clonotype was observed a few times. A read error may produce the germline difference seen at one junction end. J is TRBJ2-7 and V is TRBV7-8; perhaps D is TRBD1 or TRBD2 (5 bases each). This CDR3 has 13 residues. CDR1 and CDR2 (germline): SGHVS, FQNEAQ. The CDR3: CASSRNGDARRHF. CDR3 DNA sequence: TGTGCCAGCAGCCGGAACGGGGACGCGAGGAGGCACTTC.

This clonotype was counted ten times or more. The chain couples TRBV7-2 to TRBJ2-7; TRBD2 agrees at 9 bases. Germline V lookup: CDR1 SGHTA, CDR2 FQGNSA. V trimming: 2 bases; J trimming: 0 bases; junction bases outside the gene matches: 5. CDR3 size: 16 residues. The CDR3 nucleotides read TGTGCCAGCAGCTTACAAGGCGGGGGGGTCTCCTACGAGCAGTACTTC. It yields the protein CASSLQGGGVSYEQYF.

This clonotype was observed at least ten times. The CDR3: CASSLGGFNTGELFF. The CDR3 nucleotides are TGTGCCAGCAGCTTGGGGGGTTTCAACACCGGGGAGCTGTTTTTT. V and J are TRBV7-2 and TRBJ2-2; D perhaps matches TRBD2 (6 bases). V dropped 3 bases and J dropped 2 bases, with 10 bases sitting between them. The CDR3 loop spans 15 amino acids. Per germline, CDR1 SGHTA and CDR2 FQGNSA.

This chain uses TRBV4-2 with TRBJ2-7; D tentatively fits TRBD1 or TRBD2 (5 bases each). The germline V gene has CDR1 LGHNA and CDR2 YNFKEQ. The ends were cut back, 1 base at V and 4 bases at J, with 17 bases in the middle. The CDR3 covers 16 residues. CDR3 in amino acids: CASSQGVGVPGYEQYF. DNA for the CDR3: TGTGCCAGCAGCCAAGGGGTGGGGGTCCCCGGGTACGAGCAGTACTTC.

The chain carries TRBV6-5 and TRBJ2-1; possibly TRBD2 for D (6 bases). The CDR3 is 13 amino acids. Per the germline V gene, CDR1 is MNHEY and CDR2 is SVGAGI. Trimming took 4 bases from V and 5 from J, leaving 9 bases between them. CDR3 in amino acids: CASSSSSDNEQFF. Here the CDR3 DNA reads TGTGCCAGCAGTTCATCTAGCGACAATGAGCAGTTCTTC.

This clonotype has just a few counts. The rearrangement links TRBV15 to TRBJ2-1; D perhaps matches TRBD2 (5 bases). Per the germline V gene, CDR1 is LNHNV and CDR2 is YYDKDF (reference sequence). The CDR3 contains 13 residues. Between the trimmed V and J ends, which lost 2 bases and 6 bases, there was a span of 8 bases. The CDR3: CATSRYGGNEQFF. The CDR3 nucleotides are TGTGCCACCAGCAGATACGGAGGCAATGAGCAGTTCTTC.

This clonotype has at least ten counts. V gene TRBV5-5 combines with J gene TRBJ1-2; D gene ambiguous. CDR1 SGHKS and CDR2 YYEKEE come from the germline V gene (reference sequence). The CDR3 consists of 15 residues. The V end was cut by 0 bases, the J end by 6 bases, with 15 bases between. CDR3 amino acids: CASSLAATATDGYTF. The CDR3 region has the DNA TGTGCCAGCAGCTTGGCTGCAACCGCGACGGATGGCTACACCTTC.

This clonotype showed up just once. The junction departs from germline at one end; a sequencing error may be responsible. The J gene is TRBJ2-4, the V gene TRBV27; TRBD1 agrees at 7 bases. The CDR3 consists of 15 residues. The germline gives CDR1 MNHEY, CDR2 SMNVEV (reference sequence). The CDR3: CASSYTGAYKKIQYF. For the CDR3, the DNA is TGTGCCAGCAGCTATACAGGGGCCTACAAAAAAATTCAGTACTTC.

This chain uses TRBV4-1 with TRBJ1-4; D is unresolved. The CDR3 sequence is 15 residues long. V lost 2 bases and J 8 bases, leaving 15 bases between the germline ends. Looked up from germline, CDR1 is MGHRA and CDR2 is YSYEKL. The CDR3 DNA reads as TGCGCCAGCAGCCAACCCTCATCATTGGAGGAAAAACTGTTTTTT. It specifies CASSQPSSLEEKLFF.

At least ten counts were recorded for this clonotype. The chain uses TRBV12-3 or TRBV12-4 and TRBJ2-3; TRBD2 matches 10 bases. V shed 3 bases, J shed 6 bases, and the junction held 9 bases outside the gene matches. This CDR3 has 16 amino acids. This CDR3 reads CASSFRASGSRDTQYF. The CDR3 DNA is TGTGCCAGCAGTTTCCGTGCTAGCGGGAGTCGGGATACGCAGTATTTT.